A single sample is the source of the 29 T cell receptor beta chains below, sequenced in a study of blood T cell repertoires in COVID-19. Measured with immunoSEQ multiplex PCR; TCRdb has only the in-frame clones, and not every one. Of 11,000 to 15,000 clones in the sample, more than 80% were seen once. The specimen sequenced was peripheral blood. The receptor source for this set is a human donor in a cohort sampled during active COVID-19.

This rearrangement joins TRBV6-5 to TRBJ2-1, with TRBD1 as a possible D gene (5 bases). There are 14 residues in the CDR3. Germline lookup yields CDR1 MNHEY and CDR2 SVGAGI. V shed 7 bases and J shed 2 bases, with 12 bases lying between them. This CDR3 is CASTMGRAYNEQFF. The CDR3 DNA sequence: TGTGCCAGCACAATGGGCAGGGCCTACAATGAGCAGTTCTTC.

The rearrangement uses TRBV29-1 and TRBJ2-5, with D maybe TRBD1 (6 bases). The length of the CDR3 is 13 residues. Trimming left V 2 bases short and J 5 bases short, with 12 bases between. The germline CDR1 and CDR2 sequences are SQVTM and ANQGSEA. CDR3 DNA sequence: TGCAGCGTTGAACTGACAGGTGGGGAGACCCAGTACTTC. Translation: CSVELTGGETQYF.

This chain joins TRBV2 and TRBJ2-3; tentative D call: TRBD2 (6 bases). This CDR3 comprises 14 residues. Germline values: CDR1 SNHLY, CDR2 FYNNEI. The CDR3 DNA follows: TGTGCAGACAAGGAGGGATCTAGCACAGATACGCAGTATTTT. This sequence encodes CADKEGSSTDTQYF.

This clone showed up just once. The chain has TRBV18 and TRBJ1-1; 9 nucleotides agree with TRBD1. Looked up from germline, CDR1 is KGHSH and CDR2 is LQKENI. The CDR3 length is 16 residues. Unmatched junction bases numbered 8, after V lost 2 bases and J lost 4 bases. The DNA of the CDR3 is TGTGCCAGCTCACCAGGTACAGGGGGCGCGGGCACTGAAGCTTTCTTT. Translated, it gives CASSPGTGGAGTEAFF.

This rearrangement joins TRBV3-1 (or the pseudogene TRBV3-2) to TRBJ1-2, with D possibly being TRBD1 (5 bases). Germline loops: CDR1 LGHDT, CDR2 YNNKEL (reference sequence). The V end lost 2 bases, the J end lost 8 bases, and 18 bases lay between the germline ends. CDR3 length: 15 residues. CDR3 in DNA: TGTGCCAGCAGCCAACGGACATCTATCTTCTTGGGCTACACCTTC. Protein: CASSQRTSIFLGYTF.

V usage is TRBV9 and J usage is TRBJ1-1; 8 positions agree with TRBD1. The germline gives CDR1 SGDLS, CDR2 YYNGEE. The CDR3 is 15 residues long. With V trimmed by 0 bases and J by 11 bases, 12 bases remained unmatched. The CDR3 DNA is TGTGCCAGCAGCGTAGCTACGGGGGGTCAGGGGGCGGCTTTCTTT. As protein: CASSVATGGQGAAFF.

On this clone: The germline gene is not matched at one end of the junction; a read error may be the cause. V gene TRBV3-1 (or the pseudogene TRBV3-2) combines with J gene TRBJ1-2; the D is unclear. Germline CDR1 reads LGHDT; CDR2 reads YNNKEL (reference sequence). The CDR3 has 13 residues. Written as DNA, the CDR3 is TGTGCCGGCAGCCAAGTACAGAGCTATGGCTACACCTTC. This sequence encodes CAGSQVQSYGYTF.

The chain carries TRBV5-8 and TRBJ1-1; 7 nucleotides match TRBD1. V shed 4 bases, J shed 5 bases, and the junction held 8 bases outside the gene matches. The CDR3 runs 14 residues. In germline, CDR1 is SGHTS, CDR2 YDEGEE. For the CDR3, the DNA is TGTGCCAGCAGCCCGAGGGGGCTTGGAACTGAAGCTTTCTTT. Translating it yields CASSPRGLGTEAFF.

The chain carries TRBV18 and TRBJ1-1; 9 bases match TRBD1. This CDR3 has 17 amino acids. After removal of 1 base from V and 4 bases from J, the junction contained 10 bases not matched to a gene. In germline, CDR1 is KGHSH, CDR2 LQKENI. In nucleotides, the CDR3 is TGTGCCAGCTCACCACTTAAGACAGGGGGGGTGGGCACTGAAGCTTTCTTT. Amino acid sequence: CASSPLKTGGVGTEAFF.

This chain connects TRBV15 to TRBJ1-1, with D possibly matching TRBD1 (6 bases). The CDR3 sequence is 14 residues long. Trimming removed 6 bases at V and 1 base at J, with 12 bases between. The germline V gene has CDR1 LNHNV and CDR2 YYDKDF (reference sequence). The CDR3 spells CATSPPRGNTEAFF. The CDR3 DNA reads TGTGCCACCAGTCCCCCCAGGGGGAACACTGAAGCTTTCTTT.

The CDR3 coding sequence is TGTGCCAGCAGGGGCCTAAACAATGAGCAGTTCTTC. It codes for CASRGLNNEQFF. The chain is built from TRBV6-5 and TRBJ2-1; D is unresolved. V dropped 6 bases and J dropped 5 bases, with 8 bases sitting between them. The CDR3 extends over 12 amino acids. The germline CDR1 and CDR2 sequences are MNHEY and SVGAGI.

The table lists this clone with a count of one. The chain combines TRBV2 with TRBJ2-7; tentatively, D is TRBD1 (5 bases). Germline CDR1 is SNHLY and CDR2 is FYNNEI. CDR3 length: 14 amino acids. The V and J ends lost 2 bases and 3 bases respectively, with 11 bases between them. For the CDR3, the DNA is TGTGCCAGCAGTGAATTCGACAGTTACTACGAGCAGTACTTC. Protein: CASSEFDSYYEQYF. The variable domain in full, with the rest retrieved from reference TRBV2 and TRBJ2-7, is EPEVTQTPSHQVTQMGQEVILRCVPISNHLYFYWYRQILGQKVEFLVSFYNNEISEKSEIFDDQFSVERPDGSNFTLKIRSTKLEDSAMYFCASSEFDSYYEQYFGPGTRLTVT.

The J gene is TRBJ2-2, the V gene TRBV3-1 (or the pseudogene TRBV3-2); weak D call: TRBD2 (6 bases). The CDR3 spans 14 residues. Trimming left V 8 bases short and J 0 bases short, with 10 bases between. CDR1 and CDR2 (germline): LGHDT, YNNKEL (reference sequence). CDR3 protein: CASRDLPNTGELFF. DNA for the CDR3: TGTGCCAGCCGGGACTTACCGAACACCGGGGAGCTGTTTTTT.

This chain uses TRBV19 with TRBJ1-2; tentative D call: TRBD1 (6 bases). The CDR3 runs 13 residues. The V end lost 4 bases, the J end lost 4 bases, and 10 bases lay between the germline ends. CDR1 and CDR2 from the germline V gene are LNHDA and SQIVND (reference sequence). CDR3 DNA: TGTGCCAGTAGTACAGGACAGCGCTATGGCTACACCTTC. Its protein product is CASSTGQRYGYTF.

The chain employs TRBV11-2 and TRBJ2-3, with D hard to call. The germline V gene encodes CDR1 SGHAT and CDR2 FQNNGV. V lost 5 bases, J lost 6 bases, and 12 bases lay in between. The CDR3 totals 13 residues. The DNA for the CDR3 is TGTGCCAGCAGCCCTGACTCAGTGGATACGCAGTATTTT. Translated, it gives CASSPDSVDTQYF.

V and J are TRBV7-2 and TRBJ2-7; 10 nucleotides line up with TRBD2. Per the germline V gene, CDR1 is SGHTA and CDR2 is FQGNSA. The V and J ends lost 4 bases and 0 bases, in that order; junction bases with no gene match: 6. This CDR3 region has 16 residues. The CDR3 sequence is CASSSQREGSSYEQYF. For the CDR3, the DNA is TGTGCCAGCAGCTCCCAGCGGGAGGGAAGCTCCTACGAGCAGTACTTC.

The chain links TRBV7-2 to TRBJ2-7; D is undetermined. Germline V gene data show CDR1 as SGHTA and CDR2 as FQGNSA. There are 12 residues in the CDR3. V was clipped by 4 bases and J by 2 bases, with 6 bases between them. In DNA, the CDR3 is TGTGCCAGCAGCTCAAACACCTACGAGCAGTACTTC. Translation gives CASSSNTYEQYF.

The chain links TRBV6-2 or TRBV6-3 to TRBJ2-1, with D maybe TRBD2 (5 bases). V dropped 5 bases and J dropped 5 bases, with 16 bases sitting between them. There are 15 residues in the CDR3. Germline CDR1 MNHEY, CDR2 SVGEGT. The CDR3 DNA reads as TGTGCCAGCAGTCCCCGGGATTTCGCCGACAATGAGCAGTTCTTC. Protein: CASSPRDFADNEQFF.

This chain links TRBV4-3 with TRBJ1-1; D may be TRBD1 (5 bases). Looked up from germline, CDR1 is LGHNA and CDR2 is YSLEER. V was shortened by 4 bases and J by 4 bases, with 13 bases between the two germline ends. The CDR3 extends over 14 amino acids. CDR3 DNA: TGCGCCAGCAGCCCCGGCTCCGGGGGCACTGAAGCTTTCTTT. Residues: CASSPGSGGTEAFF.

V is TRBV7-6 and J is TRBJ2-5, with D tentatively TRBD2 (6 bases). Germline loops: CDR1 SGHVS, CDR2 FNYEAQ. The germline V and J ends were trimmed by 5 bases and 3 bases, with 19 bases remaining between them. The CDR3 is 16 amino acids. Here the CDR3 reads CASSLSVWGEEETQYF. The CDR3 coding sequence is TGTGCCAGCAGCCTGTCAGTATGGGGGGAAGAAGAGACCCAGTACTTC.

The chain has TRBV7-2 and TRBJ1-2; D gene uncertain. V lost 4 bases and J 2 bases, leaving 11 bases between the germline ends. Germline CDR1 and CDR2: SGHTA and FQGNSA. The CDR3 is 14 residues long. The CDR3 DNA follows: TGTGCCAGCAGCTCCCCGGGAGGGAACTATGGCTACACCTTC. This encodes CASSSPGGNYGYTF.

This clone was detected only a few times. The rearrangement uses TRBV18 and TRBJ2-7; a weak D match, TRBD1 (7 bases). The length of the CDR3 is 15 residues. Germline CDR1 reads KGHSH; CDR2 reads LQKENI. V was shortened by 0 bases and J by 3 bases, with 12 bases between the two germline ends. The DNA of the CDR3 is TGTGCCAGCTCACCACCGGACAGGAGGGGCTACGAGCAGTACTTC. Protein product: CASSPPDRRGYEQYF.

The chain couples TRBV4-1 to TRBJ1-5; no clear D. The V gene lost 0 bases and the J gene lost 2 bases, with 11 bases spanning the gap. CDR3 size: 16 residues. Germline V gene sequence: CDR1 MGHRA, CDR2 YSYEKL. The CDR3 spells CASSQESQAGNQPQHF. CDR3 DNA sequence: TGCGCCAGCAGCCAAGAAAGCCAAGCTGGCAATCAGCCCCAGCATTTT.

The J gene is TRBJ2-3, the V gene TRBV6-6; 7 bases match TRBD2. CDR3 size: 15 residues. The J segment lost 4 bases and the V segment lost 11 bases, leaving 15 bases of the junction unmatched. Germline assignment: CDR1 MNHNY and CDR2 SVGAGI (reference sequence). CDR3 nucleotides: TGTGCCGCCGGCGGGAGCGGGATACAGTCAGATACGCAGTATTTT. Protein sequence: CAAGGSGIQSDTQYF.

The V and J genes are TRBV7-2 and TRBJ2-6, with D uncertain. The CDR3 extends over 14 amino acids. The germline V gene encodes CDR1 SGHTA and CDR2 FQGNSA. Trimming pared 5 bases from V and 1 base from J, leaving 6 bases between. The CDR3 DNA follows: TGTGCCAGCAGCCCGGGTTCTGGGGCCAACGTCCTGACTTTC. This codes for CASSPGSGANVLTF.

The V call is TRBV29-1, the J call TRBJ1-1, with TRBD1 matching over 7 bases. Trimming cost V 6 bases and J 1 base; bases outside gene matches: 5. This CDR3 is 13 amino acids long. Germline CDR1 is SQVTM and CDR2 is ANQGSEA. CDR3 loop: CSVAGTANTEAFF. The CDR3 DNA is TGCAGCGTAGCCGGGACAGCGAACACTGAAGCTTTCTTT.

The rearrangement uses TRBV11-1 and TRBJ2-1; 7 bases map to TRBD2. The CDR3 runs 16 residues. Germline lookup yields CDR1 SGHAT and CDR2 FQDESV (reference sequence). V gave up 5 bases and J gave up 10 bases; unmatched junction bases: 17. CDR3 DNA: TGTGCCAGCAGCCAGTTGGGGCTAGCGGAGGGACGGGAGCAGTTCTTC. Protein: CASSQLGLAEGREQFF. Drawing the rest from reference TRBV11-1 and TRBJ2-1, the complete variable domain is EAEVAQSPRYKITEKSQAVAFWCDPISGHATLYWYRQILGQGPELLVQFQDESVVDDSQLPKDRFSAERLKGVDSTLKIQPAELGDSAMYLCASSQLGLAEGREQFFGPGTRLTVL.

The chain has TRBV28 and TRBJ2-1; D might be TRBD2 (6 bases). Trimming removed 5 bases from V and 9 bases from J, with 17 bases in between. The V gene's germline CDR1 is MDHEN and CDR2 SYDVKM. The CDR3 consists of 14 residues. CDR3 sequence: CASSAAGTVIEQFF. In DNA, the CDR3 is TGTGCCAGCAGTGCGGCCGGGACTGTCATTGAGCAGTTCTTC. Filled out from reference TRBV28 and TRBJ2-1, the complete variable domain reads DVKVTQSSRYLVKRTGEKVFLECVQDMDHENMFWYRQDPGLGLRLIYFSYDVKMKEKGDIPEGYSVSREKKERFSLILESASTNQTSMYLCASSAAGTVIEQFFGPGTRLTVL.

This clone showed up just once. The chain links TRBV9 to TRBJ2-2; a weak D match, TRBD1 (5 bases). Trimming cost V 3 bases and J 5 bases, with 14 bases left between them. Germline loops: CDR1 SGDLS, CDR2 YYNGEE. CDR3 length: 15 amino acids. The CDR3 bases are TGTGCCAGCAGCGGAGACAGAGGCCCAACCGGGGAGCTGTTTTTT. This gives the protein CASSGDRGPTGELFF.